Presented here are 27 T cell receptor beta chains from one specimen sequenced in a study of control samples from healthy donors and cancer patients. Here immunoSEQ multiplex PCR was the method, and the copy in TCRdb shows in-frame clones only, minus some. The sample has approximately 100,000 clones, more than 75% seen once. The source material was blood. All receptors derive from a woman aged 40-49 years in good health.

The J gene is TRBJ2-2, the V gene TRBV19; D possibly matches TRBD1 or TRBD2 (6 bases each). The CDR3 covers 15 residues. V dropped 7 bases and J dropped 0 bases, with 12 bases sitting between them. The germline V gene encodes CDR1 LNHDA and CDR2 SQIVND (reference sequence). The CDR3 region is CASTPRGANTGELFF. The CDR3 DNA follows: TGTGCCAGTACCCCGAGGGGGGCGAACACCGGGGAGCTGTTTTTT.

The chain employs TRBV3-1 (or the pseudogene TRBV3-2) and TRBJ2-1; 13 bases line up with TRBD2. CDR3 length: 18 amino acids. V dropped 1 base and J dropped 3; count of bases not matched to a gene: 6. CDR1 and CDR2 from the germline V gene are LGHDT and YNNKEL (reference sequence). CDR3 sequence reads: CASSQVLAGGPNYNEQFF. For the CDR3, the DNA is TGTGCCAGCAGCCAAGTACTAGCGGGGGGGCCCAACTACAATGAGCAGTTCTTC.

A few counts support this clone. This chain links TRBV27 with TRBJ1-1; D gene uncertain. The V end lost 0 bases, the J end lost 1 base, and 3 bases lay between the germline ends. The CDR3 runs 13 residues. Per the germline V gene, CDR1 is MNHEY and CDR2 is SMNVEV (reference sequence). This CDR3 reads CASSLSTNTEAFF. In DNA form, the CDR3 reads TGTGCCAGCAGTTTATCGACGAACACTGAAGCTTTCTTT.

The gene calls are TRBV30 and TRBJ2-7; 10 bases line up with TRBD2. This CDR3 is built from 13 residues. The germline CDR1 and CDR2 sequences are GTSNPN and SVGIG (reference sequence). V was pared by 2 bases and J by 3 bases, with 1 base of the junction left unmatched. This chain's CDR3 is CAWSLAGGYEQYF. Here the CDR3 DNA reads TGTGCCTGGAGTTTAGCGGGGGGCTACGAGCAGTACTTC.

This chain connects TRBV29-1 to TRBJ1-1, with a possible D match to TRBD1 (6 bases). Germline-derived CDR1 and CDR2 are SQVTM and ANQGSEA. CDR3 length equals 13 residues. Trimming pared 2 bases from V and 5 bases from J, leaving 12 bases between. CDR3 coding DNA: TGCAGCGTTGAACCGGGGGCGGGTACTGAAGCTTTCTTT. Translated, it gives CSVEPGAGTEAFF.

The V and J genes are TRBV10-3 and TRBJ1-1; a possible D gene is TRBD1 (5 bases). V was clipped by 9 bases and J by 3 bases, with 20 bases between them. This CDR3 spans 15 amino acids. Looked up from germline, CDR1 is ENHRY and CDR2 is SYGVKD. CDR3 region: CAIRVDNFFDTEAFF. The CDR3 region has the DNA TGTGCCATAAGGGTGGACAATTTTTTTGACACTGAAGCTTTCTTT.

V gene TRBV12-3 or TRBV12-4 combines with J gene TRBJ1-2, with D uncertain. The CDR3 is made up of 11 amino acids. Trimming shortened V by 4 bases and J by 7 bases, and 7 bases separated the two germline ends. CDR3 amino acids: CASSYAGGYTF. The CDR3 nucleotides read TGTGCCAGCAGTTACGCTGGTGGCTACACCTTC.

Only a few counts were recorded for this clone. The genes are TRBV6-4 and TRBJ1-1; D is undetermined. Looked up from germline, CDR1 is MRHNA and CDR2 is SNTAGT. The CDR3 runs to 13 residues. V gave up 4 bases and J gave up 5 bases, with 11 bases separating them. The CDR3, as DNA: TGTGCCAGCAGTGCTCTTATAGGGACTGAAGCTTTCTTT. It specifies CASSALIGTEAFF.

The rearrangement links TRBV2 to TRBJ2-3; 9 bases agree with TRBD2. Trimming at V came to 5 bases and at J to 1 base, leaving 1 base not matched to a gene. The CDR3 runs to 14 residues. The germline CDR1 and CDR2 sequences are SNHLY and FYNNEI. Here the CDR3 DNA reads TGTGCCAGCAGTCCTAGCGGGGGCACAGATACGCAGTATTTT. This codes for CASSPSGGTDTQYF.

This chain links TRBV3-1 (or the pseudogene TRBV3-2) with TRBJ1-2; 7 bases are a match to TRBD1. With V trimmed by 2 bases and J by 7 bases, 1 base remained unmatched. Looked up from germline, CDR1 is LGHDT and CDR2 is YNNKEL (reference sequence). This CDR3 is built from 12 residues. CDR3 sequence: CASSQTGAGYTF. Written as DNA, the CDR3 is TGTGCCAGCAGCCAAACAGGGGCTGGCTACACCTTC.

The chain combines TRBV6-1 with TRBJ1-1; no firm D call. Trimming took off 2 bases at V and 6 bases at J, with 16 bases between the two ends. CDR3 size: 15 residues. Germline V gives CDR1 MNHNS, CDR2 SASEGT. The CDR3 DNA sequence: TGTGCCAGCAGTGAAAATAGCGCAGGCAAGGCTGAAGCTTTCTTT. Translating it yields CASSENSAGKAEAFF.

The chain's CDR3 is CATSEYGGDTQYF. CDR3 bases: TGTGCCACCAGTGAATACGGGGGAGATACGCAGTATTTT. The rearrangement joins TRBV24-1 to TRBJ2-3; perhaps TRBD2 as D (6 bases). The CDR3 consists of 13 residues. The germline gives CDR1 KGHDR, CDR2 SFDVKD. V lost 4 bases, J lost 5 bases, and 9 bases lay in between.

V gene TRBV6-5 combines with J gene TRBJ1-6; 9 bases align to TRBD1. CDR1 MNHEY and CDR2 SVGAGI come from the germline V gene. Germline trimming cut 5 bases from V and 9 bases from J; bases unmatched to any gene: 8. This CDR3 has 15 residues. The CDR3: CASSTDRGIGSPLHF. The CDR3 coding sequence is TGTGCCAGCAGTACCGACAGGGGGATCGGTTCACCCCTCCACTTT.

The chain employs TRBV5-1 and TRBJ1-3, with D maybe TRBD1 (6 bases). V was cut by 7 bases and J by 7 bases, with 24 bases left in between. This CDR3 has 16 amino acids. The V gene's germline CDR1 is SGHRS and CDR2 YFSETQ. Written as DNA, the CDR3 is TGCGCCAGCTCAACAGGACAGCGGATGGAAGGGAACACCATATATTTT. It specifies CASSTGQRMEGNTIYF.

The V call is TRBV15, the J call TRBJ2-5, with D possibly matching TRBD2 (5 bases). The CDR3 is made up of 16 amino acids. V lost 4 bases, J lost 0 bases, and 15 bases lay in between. Germline V gene sequence: CDR1 LNHNV, CDR2 YYDKDF (reference sequence). CDR3 DNA: TGTGCCACCAGCATGTTACGGACTGTGCACCAAGAGACCCAGTACTTC. Translated: CATSMLRTVHQETQYF. Variable domain in full (rest from reference TRBV15 and TRBJ2-5): DAMVIQNPRYQVTQFGKPVTLSCSQTLNHNVMYWYQQKSSQAPKLLFHYYDKDFNNEADTPDNFQSRRPNTSFCFLDIRSPGLGDTAMYLCATSMLRTVHQETQYFGPGTRLLVL.

The rearrangement links TRBV29-1 to TRBJ1-2, with 10 bases aligning to TRBD1. J gave up 8 bases and V 4 bases, and 4 bases lay outside the gene matches. CDR3 length equals 12 residues. In germline, CDR1 is SQVTM, CDR2 ANQGSEA. Written as DNA, the CDR3 is TGCAGCGTTGGCGGGGGACAGGGGGGCTACACCTTC. As protein: CSVGGGQGGYTF.

The chain recombines TRBV4-3 with TRBJ2-3, with D unclear. Germline loops: CDR1 LGHNA, CDR2 YSLEER. This CDR3 contains 16 residues. V lost 0 bases and J 4 bases, leaving 14 bases between the germline ends. The CDR3 bases are TGCGCCAGCAGCCAAGATCTGGGGTTGGGTCCAGATACGCAGTATTTT. Translation: CASSQDLGLGPDTQYF.

This rearrangement joins TRBV5-1 to TRBJ2-3; 13 bases are shared with TRBD2. The CDR3 runs 13 residues. Germline V CDR1 and CDR2: SGHRS, YFSETQ. J was trimmed by 14 bases and V by 1 base; bases with no gene match: 4. CDR3 sequence reads: CASSLTSGGAPYF. The CDR3 DNA reads TGCGCCAGCAGCTTGACTAGCGGGGGGGCCCCGTATTTT.

The V gene is TRBV5-1, the J gene TRBJ2-1; D is undetermined. V lost 2 bases and J lost 4, with 4 bases in between. Germline V CDR1 and CDR2: SGHRS, YFSETQ. The CDR3 is made up of 12 amino acids. The DNA for the CDR3 is TGCGCCAGCAGCTTCGCGTACAATGAGCAGTTCTTC. Translating it yields CASSFAYNEQFF.

The chain links TRBV27 to TRBJ2-7; TRBD1 aligns across 11 bases. The CDR3 contains 14 residues. Losses at the gene ends were 6 bases for V and 5 bases for J; bases not matched to a gene: 6. The germline V gene encodes CDR1 MNHEY and CDR2 SMNVEV (reference sequence). In DNA form, the CDR3 reads TGTGCCAGCAGGTCTCGGACAGGGGGCCACGAGCAGTACTTC. Residues: CASRSRTGGHEQYF.

This clone was seen only once. This chain links TRBV5-1 with TRBJ1-4; the D gene is possibly TRBD1 (5 bases). V lost 0 bases to trimming and J lost 0 bases, with 21 bases between them. CDR1 and CDR2 from the germline V gene are SGHRS and YFSETQ. This CDR3 contains 20 residues. Written as DNA, the CDR3 is TGCGCCAGCAGCTTGGGCTGGCAGACAGCCTTCGGAGCAACTAATGAAAAACTGTTTTTT. Amino acids: CASSLGWQTAFGATNEKLFF.

The V and J genes are TRBV7-8 and TRBJ2-1, with 13 bases lining up with TRBD2. This CDR3 comprises 20 residues. The V gene's germline CDR1 is SGHVS and CDR2 FQNEAQ. J was trimmed by 3 bases and V by 1 base; bases with no gene match: 12. The CDR3 here is CASSLVAVGLAGVSYNEQFF. CDR3 nucleotide sequence: TGTGCCAGCAGCTTAGTGGCGGTTGGACTAGCGGGGGTAAGCTACAATGAGCAGTTCTTC.

The chain recombines TRBV5-4 with TRBJ2-1; D ambiguous. Between the trimmed V and J ends, which lost 4 bases and 9 bases, there was a span of 11 bases. CDR1 and CDR2 (germline): SGHNT, YYREEE (reference sequence). This CDR3 has 12 amino acids. The CDR3 nucleotides are TGTGCCAGCAGCGACTCGTTTTCTGAGCAGTTCTTC. Translation: CASSDSFSEQFF.

The chain's CDR3 is CASSLYHRTGGKIGANVLTF. The CDR3 DNA reads TGTGCCAGCAGCTTATACCATAGGACAGGGGGCAAGATAGGGGCCAACGTCCTGACTTTC. This chain joins TRBV7-7 and TRBJ2-6, with 11 bases matching TRBD1. V dropped 2 bases and J dropped 4; count of bases not matched to a gene: 13. Germline loops: CDR1 SSHAT, CDR2 FNYEAQ (reference sequence). The CDR3 covers 20 residues. The whole variable domain, filled in from reference TRBV7-7 and TRBJ2-6, reads GAGVSQSPRYKVTKRGQDVTLRCDPISSHATLYWYQQALGQGPEFLTYFNYEAQPDKSGLPSDRFSAERPEGSISTLTIQRTEQRDSAMYRCASSLYHRTGGKIGANVLTFGAGSRLTVL.

The chain has TRBV19 and TRBJ1-1; 7 bases are a match to TRBD1. The CDR3 is 14 residues long. The J segment lost 5 bases and the V segment lost 2 bases, leaving 5 bases of the junction unmatched. CDR1 and CDR2 (germline): LNHDA, SQIVND (reference sequence). CDR3 nucleotides: TGTGCCAGTAGTATACAGGGGGTCGGGACTGAAGCTTTCTTT. This sequence encodes CASSIQGVGTEAFF.

The DNA for the CDR3 is TGCGCCAGCAGCCAAGATTTTGGGGCCAACGTCCTGACTTTC. Translated, it gives CASSQDFGANVLTF. The V gene is TRBV4-1, the J gene TRBJ2-6, with D unresolved. The CDR3 runs 14 residues. Trimming shortened V by 0 bases and J by 3 bases, and 3 bases separated the two germline ends. From germline, CDR1 is MGHRA and CDR2 YSYEKL.

The rearrangement joins TRBV3-1 (or the pseudogene TRBV3-2) to TRBJ1-4; D is ambiguous. The CDR3 is made up of 11 amino acids. Germline CDR1 is LGHDT and CDR2 is YNNKEL (reference sequence). The V end lost 6 bases, the J end lost 7 bases, and 6 bases lay between the germline ends. Written as DNA, the CDR3 is TGTGCCAGCAGTCGTGCTGAAAAACTGTTTTTT. Protein sequence: CASSRAEKLFF.